The 10 T cell receptor beta chains given below trace back to one sample, sequenced in a study of beta chain features in type 1 diabetes listed by TCRdb under 2018. Library preparation was by the immunoSEQ multiplex PCR assay. All of the isolated RNA was reverse transcribed with the High Capacity cDNA Reverse Transcription Kit, so expressed TCRB transcripts were sequenced. TCRdb limited this immuneACCESS table to in-frame rearrangements with V and J called. A share of clones is missing; checked studies link under half to unresolved V genes, and the rest is unexplained. The sample records roughly 500,000 clones, approximately 30% of which are singletons. Around 0.065% of the sample lies in the top ten. The specimen sequenced was naive CD4+ T cells from blood. The cell subset or site label here, explained by the study, means: true naive CD4+ T cells. All receptors derive from a man aged 18 to 29 in good health.

This rearrangement joins TRBV4-3 to TRBJ2-7; D call uncertain. Germline V CDR1 and CDR2: LGHNA, YSLEER. CDR3 size: 13 residues. V was trimmed by 1 base and J by 5 bases, leaving 9 bases between them. CDR3 in amino acids: CASSQVPRHEQYF. CDR3 in DNA: TGCGCCAGCAGCCAAGTGCCTAGACACGAGCAGTACTTC.

This clone came up a few times. The CDR3 sequence: CAISEASLDYGYTF. CDR3 sequence (DNA): TGTGCCATCAGTGAGGCCTCACTCGATTATGGCTACACCTTC. This chain links TRBV10-3 with TRBJ1-2; no reliable D call. CDR3 length: 14 amino acids. Germline values: CDR1 ENHRY, CDR2 SYGVKD. The V and J ends lost 2 bases and 5 bases respectively, with 12 bases between them.

This clone was seen more than once but under ten times. V and J are TRBV29-1 and TRBJ2-1; the match to TRBD2 covers 7 bases. Germline assignment: CDR1 SQVTM and CDR2 ANQGSEA. The V and J ends lost 7 bases and 7 bases, in that order; junction bases with no gene match: 4. The CDR3 sequence is 11 residues long. The CDR3 sequence is CSAGEGNEQFF. CDR3 DNA: TGCAGCGCCGGGGAGGGGAATGAGCAGTTCTTC.

The chain recombines TRBV20-1 with TRBJ1-4; the D is unclear. CDR1 and CDR2 from the germline V gene are DFQATT and SNEGSKA (reference sequence). The CDR3 has 10 residues. V was clipped by 5 bases and J by 5 bases, with 3 bases between them. The CDR3 protein is CSAANEKLFF. As DNA, the CDR3 is TGCAGTGCTGCCAATGAAAAACTGTTTTTT.

This clone was seen a handful of times. The V call is TRBV2, the J call TRBJ2-1; tentative D call: TRBD1 (6 bases). Germline lookup yields CDR1 SNHLY and CDR2 FYNNEI. CDR3 length: 15 residues. The germline V and J ends were trimmed by 1 base and 5 bases, with 12 bases remaining between them. The CDR3 loop is CASSEGTALNNEQFF. The DNA of the CDR3 is TGTGCCAGCAGTGAAGGGACAGCCCTGAACAATGAGCAGTTCTTC.

The rearrangement links TRBV7-9 to TRBJ2-5, with 11 bases aligning to TRBD2. This CDR3 comprises 16 residues. V was clipped by 3 bases and J by 5 bases; unmatched bases: 8. Looked up from germline, CDR1 is SEHNR and CDR2 is FQNEAQ (reference sequence). CDR3: CASSFGSGRAEETQYF. Written as DNA, the CDR3 is TGTGCCAGCAGCTTCGGTAGCGGGAGGGCTGAGGAGACCCAGTACTTC.

The chain recombines TRBV29-1 with TRBJ2-1, with 11 positions matching TRBD2. With V trimmed by 7 bases and J by 8 bases, 16 bases remained unmatched. Germline CDR1 reads SQVTM; CDR2 reads ANQGSEA. This CDR3 spans 16 amino acids. CDR3 region: CSGSGTSGEEVDEQFF. Written as DNA, the CDR3 is TGCAGCGGATCCGGGACTAGCGGAGAAGAAGTCGATGAGCAGTTCTTC.

The chain joins TRBV18 to TRBJ2-5; no clear D. Germline V CDR1 and CDR2: KGHSH, LQKENI. V shed 1 base and J shed 3 bases, with 12 bases lying between them. This CDR3 has 15 residues. CDR3 nucleotide sequence: TGTGCCAGCTCACCACGACCGGGCGAAGAAGAGACCCAGTACTTC. Translation gives CASSPRPGEEETQYF.

This clone showed up just a few times. V gene TRBV7-8 combines with J gene TRBJ2-3, with no clear D. V lost 5 bases and J 0 bases, leaving 18 bases between the germline ends. The CDR3 consists of 17 residues. The germline V gene has CDR1 SGHVS and CDR2 FQNEAQ. CDR3 bases: TGTGCCAGCAGCCCGTTGAACGGGCCAGCCAGCACAGATACGCAGTATTTT. Encoded protein: CASSPLNGPASTDTQYF.

This clone was seen a few times. V is TRBV19 and J is TRBJ2-1; D is unresolved. Germline CDR1 is LNHDA and CDR2 is SQIVND (reference sequence). The CDR3 spans 13 residues. The V gene lost 4 bases and the J gene lost 10 bases, with 14 bases spanning the gap. In nucleotides, the CDR3 is TGTGCCAGTAGTAGAACCTCAGGTGACGAGCAGTTCTTC. Its protein product is CASSRTSGDEQFF.